This T cell receptor (beta chain) was recorded in a study of blood T cells in healthy people across ages. The germline V gene encodes CDR1 SGHTA and CDR2 FQGNSA. Trimming took 3 bases from V and 4 from J; bases not matched to a gene: 5. The CDR3 contains 15 residues. Study-wide points: While age rose, TCR beta diversity per million T cells dropped in a roughly linear way.

This clonotype occurred many times. Its cognate antigen is unknown. Primed by a sample-barcoded 5' primer and a J-beta primer mix, a second PCR proceeded for 7 to 11 cycles. A 12-random-nucleotide template-switch adaptor tagged each cDNA molecule. TCRdb ran MiXCR on the 5' RACE reads and lists one entry per CDR3 protein. Of roughly 900,000 distinct CDR3 sequences in the sample, 29% were seen once. Per sample, a minimum of 6 million PBMCs were isolated. Material: blood. V is TRBV7-2 and J is TRBJ2-1; 8 positions match TRBD1. The clonotype was recovered from a woman of 80 years or more in good health. For the CDR3, the DNA is TGTGCCAGCAGCTTCAGGACAGGGCGGTACAATGAGCAGTTCTTC. Protein sequence: CASSFRTGRYNEQFF.